This T cell receptor (beta chain) was recovered during a study of cytomegalovirus exposure and HLA in healthy donors (TCRdb year 2017). Concerning the study at large: The roughly 670 repertoires of the first cohort and the roughly 110 validation repertoires were produced on the same platform, according to a later analysis. The study was designed to test whether signatures of past pathogen exposure could be identified by cataloging public T cell receptors. Besides the first cohort of approximately 670 subjects, a separate validation cohort made up of 120 different subjects was used. High-throughput TCR immunosequencing, statistical association of individual TCRs with disease status, and machine learning were combined to predict cytomegalovirus infection status. Here is what the overall study found, with its caveats: The validation cohort had no HLA typing available for a later analysis, so co-occurrence within that cohort was assessed over all 120 repertoires. The authors suggested that the approach could potentially be extended to other disease states and immunological phenotypes. A few of the identified cytomegalovirus-associated TCR beta chains were confirmed in vitro to be specific for cytomegalovirus antigens. The classifier was reported to diagnose cytomegalovirus status with high specificity and sensitivity in both the original and validation cohorts. The study gave a list of 150 to 200 TCR beta chains associated with cytomegalovirus. Across donors, most TCR sequences were observed very rarely, whereas some public TCRs were present in many individuals. Subsequent analysis determined that TCRs grouped into clusters in the first cohort also showed a tendency toward co-occurrence across the roughly 110 validation repertoires, and approximately 93% of cluster scores exceeded 0.

Via the germline V gene (reference sequence), CDR1 is LNHDA and CDR2 SQIVND. The CDR3, from cysteine to phenylalanine, totals 16 residues. Of the read, only the CDR3 DNA is kept; its 48 bases are in frame from base 1. Trimming removed 4 bases from V and 0 bases from J; the gene matches leave 5 bases unexplained. Library method: the immunoSEQ multiplex PCR assay. The source study handled its data this way. A statistical classification framework was built to diagnose cytomegalovirus status from the catalog of TCR beta chain sequences. TCRdb limited this immuneACCESS table to in-frame rearrangements with V and J called. A share of clones is missing; checked studies link under half to unresolved V genes, and the rest is unexplained. V, J and clone size are taken as reported in that table, and D and trimming were inferred from the DNA itself. The sample table holds roughly 68,000 clones, of which 96% were seen once. The ten largest clones take up roughly 4.5% of the sample.

Separate from the approximately 670-subject first cohort, the validation cohort of 95 to 150 subjects was the group to which the donors belonged. Details on this clone: The clone's antigen remains unknown. No clone much larger than this one lies a single base away; base qualities are absent.

Specimen: PBMCs. This TCR derives from a woman aged 18-29 years in good health and CMV-seropositive. The V and J genes are TRBV19 and TRBJ2-7; the central 11 bases match TRBD2. The DNA sequence is TGTGCCAGTAGTAAACTAGCGGGAGCCCTCTCCTACGAGCAGTACTTC. Its translation is CASSKLAGALSYEQYF.